Each of the 17 T cell receptor beta chains below was sequenced from the same sample in a study of vaccination effects on CD4 cells after COVID-19. Which antigens these TCRs recognize remains unknown. Profiled with immunoSEQ multiplex PCR; TCRdb holds only in-frame clones, not every one. The profile shows some 24,000 clones, more than 60% of them singletons. Using viral peptide pools, the ViraFEST assay grew out antigen-specific CD4+ T cells prior to sequencing. A roughly 10-day culture period preceded the isolation of CD4+ T cells. As their vaccination, participants received two doses of either BNT162b2 or mRNA-1273. The source was CD4+ T cells from PBMCs cultured with HCoV-NL63 spike peptides, collected after COVID-19 vaccination. The receptors shown here come from a human donor who received a COVID-19 vaccine.

V gene TRBV30 combines with J gene TRBJ1-1; TRBD1 aligns across 7 bases. In germline, CDR1 is GTSNPN, CDR2 SVGIG (reference sequence). CDR3 size: 14 residues. V shed 3 bases, J shed 2 bases, and the junction held 6 bases outside the gene matches. The CDR3 sequence: CAWSPGTANTEAFF. Written as DNA, the CDR3 is TGTGCCTGGAGCCCCGGGACAGCTAACACTGAAGCTTTCTTT.

This chain joins TRBV6-5 and TRBJ1-4; 8 bases are a match to TRBD1. The CDR3 has 16 amino acids. The ends lost 4 bases at V and 4 bases at J; junction bases unmatched: 8. Germline CDR1 MNHEY, CDR2 SVGAGI. The CDR3, as DNA: TGTGCCAGCAGTTCACCTCAGGGGGCATTTAATGAAAAACTGTTTTTT. As protein: CASSSPQGAFNEKLFF.

The gene calls are TRBV27 and TRBJ2-7; 11 bases line up with TRBD2. CDR3 length equals 15 residues. The germline CDR1 and CDR2 sequences are MNHEY and SMNVEV (reference sequence). Germline trimming cut 6 bases from V and 2 bases from J; bases unmatched to any gene: 6. The CDR3, as DNA: TGTGCCAGCAGGAAGATAGCGGGAGGGACCTACGAGCAGTACTTC. Its translation: CASRKIAGGTYEQYF.

The J gene is TRBJ1-5, the V gene TRBV27; D gene uncertain. The V end lost 2 bases, the J end lost 0 bases, and 8 bases lay between the germline ends. The CDR3 covers 15 residues. Germline lookup yields CDR1 MNHEY and CDR2 SMNVEV (reference sequence). The CDR3 spells CASSLGPYSNQPQHF. The CDR3 region has the DNA TGTGCCAGCAGTTTAGGGCCGTATAGCAATCAGCCCCAGCATTTT.

The V call is TRBV28, the J call TRBJ2-7, with 11 positions matching TRBD1. Germline V gene lookup returns CDR1 MDHEN and CDR2 SYDVKM. V shed 7 bases, J shed 3 bases, and the junction held 5 bases outside the gene matches. This CDR3 has 14 residues. CDR3 in DNA: TGTGCCAGCACCTTGGGGACAGGGGGCTACGAGCAGTACTTC. Translation gives CASTLGTGGYEQYF.

The chain employs TRBV25-1 and TRBJ1-2, with no clear D. The ends were cut back, 4 bases at V and 2 bases at J, with 17 bases in the middle. Germline V CDR1 and CDR2: MGHDK, SYGVNS. This CDR3 has 16 residues. CDR3 in DNA: TGTGCCAGCAGTGGGTCGCTCACAGAGGGAAACTATGGCTACACCTTC. Translation: CASSGSLTEGNYGYTF.

CDR3 sequence: CASSDRGRSGYTF. The CDR3 DNA reads as TGTGCCAGCAGCGACCGGGGCCGCAGTGGCTACACCTTC. The gene calls are TRBV9 and TRBJ1-2; D is perhaps TRBD1 (5 bases). The CDR3 loop spans 13 amino acids. V was cut by 3 bases and J by 7 bases, with 13 bases left in between. Germline-derived CDR1 and CDR2 are SGDLS and YYNGEE.

This clone was seen a handful of times. V gene TRBV13 combines with J gene TRBJ1-1; D not certain. This CDR3 is 16 amino acids long. Deletions cut 4 bases from V and 0 bases from J, with 15 bases between. CDR1 and CDR2 (germline): PRHDT, FYEKMQ (reference sequence). The CDR3 sequence: CASSSRGKAMNTEAFF. As DNA, the CDR3 is TGTGCCAGCAGCTCCAGAGGTAAGGCCATGAACACTGAAGCTTTCTTT.

This clone came up a few times. V is TRBV30 and J is TRBJ1-2, with D unresolved. The CDR3 sequence is 13 residues long. Germline CDR1 is GTSNPN and CDR2 is SVGIG (reference sequence). Trimming took 0 bases from V and 1 from J, leaving 6 bases between them. For the CDR3, the DNA is TGTGCCTGGAGTGTATCCCTTAACTATGGCTACACCTTC. Its translation: CAWSVSLNYGYTF.

This chain joins TRBV11-3 and TRBJ2-1; 10 bases align to TRBD2. The V gene's germline CDR1 is SGHNT and CDR2 YENEEA. CDR3 length: 15 amino acids. Losses at the gene ends were 3 bases for V and 9 bases for J; bases not matched to a gene: 8. The CDR3 loop is CASSFSGGAKSEQFF. In DNA form, the CDR3 reads TGTGCCAGCAGCTTCAGCGGGGGGGCAAAAAGTGAGCAGTTCTTC.

The CDR3 region has the DNA TGTGCCAGCAGTGTGGACAACAATCAGCCCCAGCATTTT. It translates to CASSVDNNQPQHF. The chain carries TRBV6-4 and TRBJ1-5, with D possibly TRBD1 on 5 matching bases. This CDR3 contains 13 residues. Between the trimmed V and J ends, which lost 4 bases and 3 bases, there was a span of 7 bases. Germline V gene sequence: CDR1 MRHNA, CDR2 SNTAGT.

This clone turned up a few times. The J gene is TRBJ1-4, the V gene TRBV7-9; 9 bases match TRBD1. V shed 5 bases and J 7 bases; nucleotides not matched to a gene: 8. The germline V gene encodes CDR1 SEHNR and CDR2 FQNEAQ (reference sequence). The CDR3 runs 15 residues. The CDR3 bases are TGTGCCAGCAGCCCCGGGGACAGGGACGGTGAAAAACTGTTTTTT. Its translation is CASSPGDRDGEKLFF.

The chain recombines TRBV28 with TRBJ2-7; a possible D gene is TRBD2 (6 bases). Trimming removed 6 bases at V and 6 bases at J, with 15 bases between. This CDR3 contains 13 residues. CDR1 and CDR2 (germline): MDHEN, SYDVKM. Written as DNA, the CDR3 is TGTGCCAGCAGCTGGAGGGCGAAGGGCGAGCAGTACTTC. It specifies CASSWRAKGEQYF.

The DNA for the CDR3 is TGTGCCAGCAGCTCACTTGCTAGCGGGAAACCCACCGGGGAGCTGTTTTTT. Its translation: CASSSLASGKPTGELFF. The J gene is TRBJ2-2, the V gene TRBV5-6; 9 bases are a match to TRBD2. The junction had 10 bases not matched to a gene; V was cut back by 3 bases and J by 4 bases. This CDR3 contains 17 residues. Per the germline V gene, CDR1 is SGHDT and CDR2 is YYEEEE. Filled out from reference TRBV5-6 and TRBJ2-2, the complete variable domain reads DAGVTQSPTHLIKTRGQQVTLRCSPKSGHDTVSWYQQALGQGPQFIFQYYEEEERQRGNFPDRFSGHQFPNYSSELNVNALLLGDSALYLCASSSLASGKPTGELFFGEGSRLTVL.

The chain carries TRBV10-3 and TRBJ1-2; no firm D call. The CDR3 length is 14 residues. Germline V gene lookup returns CDR1 ENHRY and CDR2 SYGVKD. V shed 5 bases and J shed 6 bases, with 16 bases lying between them. The CDR3 region is CAISTDGKTNGYTF. The CDR3 nucleotides read TGTGCCATCAGTACGGACGGGAAAACAAATGGCTACACCTTC.

The V gene is TRBV4-1, the J gene TRBJ1-2; D not certain. Germline lookup yields CDR1 MGHRA and CDR2 YSYEKL. CDR3 size: 16 residues. Deletions cut 0 bases from V and 4 bases from J, with 15 bases between. In nucleotides, the CDR3 is TGCGCCAGCAGCCAAGACCCCCTCCCGCGCCTCTATGGCTACACCTTC. Translation gives CASSQDPLPRLYGYTF.

The V call is TRBV2, the J call TRBJ1-1; 9 bases map to TRBD1. The length of the CDR3 is 17 residues. V shed 8 bases and J 5 bases; nucleotides not matched to a gene: 18. Germline-derived CDR1 and CDR2 are SNHLY and FYNNEI. CDR3 sequence reads: CASGAAQGAGRETEAFF. In DNA, the CDR3 is TGTGCCAGCGGGGCTGCACAGGGGGCGGGAAGGGAAACTGAAGCTTTCTTT.